Listed below are T cell receptor beta chains from one sample, sequenced in a study of CD8 T cells in ankylosing spondylitis. One entry per CDR3 protein results from TCRdb running MiXCR on the 5' RACE reads. The repertoire holds a few hundred thousand distinct CDR3 sequences, over 8.5% seen once, with 5.5% to 8% in the top ten. Sequenced material: blood, either unsorted or a sorted T cell fraction (not recorded which). The receptors come from a male donor with ankylosing spondylitis or in good health (not recorded which). CDR3s include the opening cysteine and the closing phenylalanine or tryptophan. Size is omitted from some rows. Given values are once, few, many or a class for expanded clones.

CDR3aa: CASSSNLAGEQYF; len: 13; v_gene: TRBV12-3/TRBV12-4; abundance: many
CDR3aa: CAISGGLAESDTQYF; len: 15; v_gene: TRBV10-3; abundance: many
CDR3aa: CASSLLTLSYEQYF; len: 14; v_gene: TRBV5-5; abundance: many
CDR3aa: CSASGLGQTYEQYF; len: 14; v_gene: TRBV20-1; abundance: many
CDR3aa: CSARTGENLYEQFF; len: 14; v_gene: TRBV20-1; abundance: many
CDR3aa: CAWSRSSYNEQFF; len: 13; v_gene: TRBV30; abundance: few
CDR3aa: CASSYSMDGSGPDYNEQFF; len: 19; v_gene: TRBV6-5; abundance: -
CDR3aa: CASTWGEATDTQYF; len: 14; v_gene: TRBV12-3/TRBV12-4; abundance: many
CDR3aa: CASSRDPQETQYF; len: 13; v_gene: TRBV7-3; abundance: -
CDR3aa: CSASGTSGVIMDTQYF; len: 16; v_gene: TRBV20-1; abundance: many
CDR3aa: CASSQFGSRIDTQYF; len: 15; v_gene: TRBV3-1; abundance: many
CDR3aa: CASGLGGQGTEAFF; len: 14; v_gene: TRBV5-1; abundance: -
CDR3aa: CSVEGYISTDTQYF; len: 14; v_gene: TRBV29-1; abundance: -
CDR3aa: CSARWRDRGNTEAFF; len: 15; v_gene: TRBV20-1; abundance: many
CDR3aa: CASSSDNNNEQFF; len: 13; v_gene: TRBV5-1; abundance: many
CDR3aa: CASSYEGGRLREQYF; len: 15; v_gene: TRBV6-5; abundance: many
CDR3aa: CASSFVGESPQETQYF; len: 16; v_gene: TRBV28; abundance: many
CDR3aa: CSVEEGENTEAFF; len: 13; v_gene: TRBV29-1; abundance: -
CDR3aa: CASARNEGYEQYF; len: 13; v_gene: TRBV27; abundance: -
CDR3aa: CSVVTARTEAFF; len: 12; v_gene: TRBV29-1; abundance: many
CDR3aa: CASEGSGEQYF; len: 11; v_gene: TRBV5-1; abundance: many
CDR3aa: CASSLNRGGRTETQYF; len: 16; v_gene: TRBV11-2; abundance: many
CDR3aa: CSASPVHRDTTDTQYF; len: 16; v_gene: TRBV20-1; abundance: many
CDR3aa: CATSDSGPPNEQFF; len: 14; v_gene: TRBV24-1; abundance: many
CDR3aa: CSASRLAGGQETQYF; len: 15; v_gene: TRBV20-1; abundance: once
CDR3aa: CASNNLGTQYF; len: 11; v_gene: TRBV7-9; abundance: many
CDR3aa: CASSARTGENYGYTF; len: 15; v_gene: TRBV9; abundance: many
CDR3aa: CASSLPAGRDTQYF; len: 14; v_gene: TRBV5-1; abundance: many
CDR3aa: CASSPGPPWNEQYF; len: 14; v_gene: TRBV5-1; abundance: many
CDR3aa: CASSPMTANYGYTF; len: 14; v_gene: TRBV18; abundance: many
CDR3aa: CSARDLVGVSGEQYF; len: 15; v_gene: TRBV20-1; abundance: many
CDR3aa: CASSDSMTGTYTF; len: 13; v_gene: TRBV6-4; abundance: -
CDR3aa: CASSTRTILGNEQFF; len: 15; v_gene: TRBV3-1; abundance: -
CDR3aa: CASSLRTGVGETQYF; len: 15; v_gene: TRBV12-3/TRBV12-4; abundance: -
CDR3aa: CSALRGGDNTDTQYF; len: 15; v_gene: TRBV20-1; abundance: many
CDR3aa: CASGARSTNEKLLF; len: 14; v_gene: TRBV6-1; abundance: -
CDR3aa: CASSQETSTLWSTDTQYF; len: 18; v_gene: TRBV3-1; abundance: -
CDR3aa: CASTIGGHDTQYF; len: 13; v_gene: TRBV7-2; abundance: few
CDR3aa: CSAGSGFLDGYTF; len: 13; v_gene: TRBV20-1; abundance: many
CDR3aa: CASSLNPGTGGEYF; len: 14; v_gene: TRBV12-3/TRBV12-4; abundance: many
CDR3aa: CASSPLAGAPPYNEQFF; len: 17; v_gene: TRBV28; abundance: -
CDR3aa: CASSQRDLLGTDTQYF; len: 16; v_gene: TRBV5-1; abundance: many
CDR3aa: CASSSGTGGIYEQYF; len: 15; v_gene: TRBV11-3; abundance: few
CDR3aa: CASSLGGASGTQYF; len: 14; v_gene: TRBV2; abundance: few
CDR3aa: CASSPGTSGSNEQFF; len: 15; v_gene: TRBV7-3; abundance: few